The T cell receptor (beta chain) described here comes from a study of OX40 agonist ivuxolimab in advanced cancers. Study-wide background: Partial responses were recorded for three patients, including one with hepatocellular carcinoma and two with cutaneous melanoma.

Autoimmune disease history or systemic immunosuppression barred patients. Study-wide results and limits: CD4+ and CD8+ blood T cells expanded clonally by week 6 at 0.1 to 3.0 mg/kg.

Measured with immunoSEQ multiplex PCR; TCRdb has only the in-frame clones, and not every one. Altogether 14,000 or so clones are present, about four fifths being singletons, with the ten largest covering 30% to 45%. Germline V gene lookup returns CDR1 LNHDA and CDR2 SQIVND (reference sequence). V dropped 1 base and J dropped 3 bases, with 7 bases sitting between them. This CDR3 has 13 amino acids. Worth noting for this clone: Its antigen is currently unknown.

This chain connects TRBV19 to TRBJ2-7, with D perhaps matching TRBD1 (5 bases). The sequencing used CD4+ or CD8+ T cells sorted from blood, collected in a trial of the OX40 agonist ivuxolimab. The TCR originated in an adult with an advanced solid tumor such as melanoma, head and neck, liver or kidney cancer. CDR3 sequence: CASSIADNYEQYF. DNA of the CDR3: TGTGCCAGTAGTATAGCGGACAACTACGAGCAGTACTTC.